Each of the 25 T cell receptor beta chains below was sequenced from the same sample in a study of response to subunit inactivated influenza vaccine. Each CDR3 protein gets one entry after TCRdb re-called the RT-PCR reads with MiXCR. Among fewer than 700,000 distinct CDR3 sequences listed, roughly 13% were seen once. The starting material was PBMCs from blood, obtained 45 days after vaccination. Receptors were obtained from a man between 50 and 59 years old who received an inactivated influenza vaccine.

The chain links TRBV3-1 to TRBJ2-7, with D unresolved. Germline CDR1 LGHDT, CDR2 YNNKEL (reference sequence). This CDR3 has 14 residues. Trimming removed 4 bases at V and 5 bases at J, with 15 bases between. CDR3 sequence (DNA): TGTGCCAGCAGCCCGACGACCCCGGCAAACGAGCAGTACTTC. This translates into CASSPTTPANEQYF.

This clonotype was recorded once. One end of the junction varies from germline; a read error may be responsible. This chain connects TRBV7-8 to TRBJ2-7; 12 bases map to TRBD2. This CDR3 spans 16 amino acids. Germline lookup yields CDR1 SGHVS and CDR2 FQNEAQ. The CDR3, as DNA: TGTGCCAGCAGCTTCTCTAGCGGGAGGGACCCCTACGAGCAGCACTTC. This encodes CASSFSSGRDPYEQHF.

This clonotype was found many times. V gene TRBV12-3 or TRBV12-4 combines with J gene TRBJ2-3, with TRBD2 matching over 7 bases. The ends lost 2 bases at V and 4 bases at J; junction bases unmatched: 6. CDR3 length: 15 residues. The CDR3 DNA reads TGTGCCAGCAGTTTATTGGCTAGCGGAGCAGATACGCAGTATTTT. Its protein product is CASSLLASGADTQYF.

V and J are TRBV10-3 and TRBJ2-2, with 7 nucleotides matching TRBD2. CDR3 length equals 14 residues. Germline V gene sequence: CDR1 ENHRY, CDR2 SYGVKD. Trimming removed 7 bases from V and 7 bases from J; junction bases left unmatched: 9. As DNA, the CDR3 is TGTGCCATCACTGCGGGAGCGAGGGACGGGGAGCTGTTTTTT. This gives the protein CAITAGARDGELFF.

This chain links TRBV4-2 with TRBJ2-1; TRBD2 agrees at 10 bases. The CDR3 is 16 amino acids. V lost 4 bases, J lost 4 bases, and 7 bases stayed unmatched. The germline CDR1 and CDR2 sequences are LGHNA and YNFKEQ. CDR3 sequence (DNA): TGTGCCAGCAGCCCAACTCTAGCGGGGGCTTACAATGAGCAGTTCTTC. This codes for CASSPTLAGAYNEQFF.

In its sample, this clonotype was seen many times. The rearrangement joins TRBV10-3 to TRBJ2-4, with a weak D call TRBD2 (5 bases). This CDR3 contains 13 residues. The germline V gene has CDR1 ENHRY and CDR2 SYGVKD. V was shortened by 8 bases and J by 1 base, with 9 bases between the two germline ends. The CDR3, as DNA: TGTGCCATCCGGGAACACGCCAAAAACATTCAGTACTTC. It is translated as CAIREHAKNIQYF.

The sample holds a few counts of this clonotype. V usage is TRBV5-1 and J usage is TRBJ2-3, with 11 positions matching TRBD2. Germline V gene data show CDR1 as SGHRS and CDR2 as YFSETQ. V was clipped by 4 bases and J by 13 bases; unmatched bases: 14. The CDR3 contains 15 residues. The CDR3 nucleotides read TGCGCCAGCAGCCGATGGACTAGCGGGCCCCGTGGAAAGTATTTT. It specifies CASSRWTSGPRGKYF.

CDR3 protein: CASSLVRQAQSLHF. The CDR3 bases are TGTGCCAGCAGCTTAGTAAGACAGGCCCAGTCCCTCCACTTT. The gene calls are TRBV7-2 and TRBJ1-6; weak D call: TRBD1 (6 bases). V was trimmed by 1 base and J by 14 bases, leaving 15 bases between them. The CDR3 is 14 amino acids. Germline-derived CDR1 and CDR2 are SGHTA and FQGNSA. The full variable domain, rest sourced from reference TRBV7-2 and TRBJ1-6, is GAGVSQSPSNKVTEKGKDVELRCDPISGHTALYWYRQSLGQGLEFLIYFQGNSAPDKSGLPSDRFSAERTGGSVSTLTIQRTQQEDSAVYLCASSLVRQAQSLHFGNGTRLTVT.

The chain links TRBV11-2 to TRBJ2-3, with TRBD2 matching over 13 bases. CDR1 is SGHAT, CDR2 FQNNGV, per germline. The V segment lost 3 bases and the J segment 3 bases; nucleotides outside the gene matches: 3. This CDR3 spans 16 amino acids. CDR3 nucleotide sequence: TGTGCCAGCAGCTTTAGACTAGCGGGAGGTACAGATACGCAGTATTTT. This encodes CASSFRLAGGTDTQYF.

The chain combines TRBV9 with TRBJ2-7; 7 nucleotides match TRBD1. CDR1 and CDR2 (germline): SGDLS, YYNGEE. The CDR3 is 14 amino acids. V dropped 0 bases and J dropped 2; count of bases not matched to a gene: 2. CDR3 amino acids: CASSVGDSTYEQYF. CDR3 nucleotide sequence: TGTGCCAGCAGCGTAGGGGACAGCACCTACGAGCAGTACTTC.

This rearrangement joins TRBV18 to TRBJ2-1; no definite D call. This CDR3 region has 17 residues. Germline values: CDR1 KGHSH, CDR2 LQKENI. The V and J ends lost 5 bases and 6 bases respectively, with 23 bases between them. Here the CDR3 DNA reads TGTGCCAGCTCAGGCACCACGTGGGGATCGCCTAGCAATGAGCAGTTCTTC. Translated, it gives CASSGTTWGSPSNEQFF.

This clonotype has more than one count but fewer than ten. The chain carries TRBV7-2 and TRBJ2-5; TRBD1 agrees at 7 bases. CDR1 SGHTA and CDR2 FQGNSA come from the germline V gene. This CDR3 is 15 amino acids long. V was pared by 2 bases and J by 2 bases, with 5 bases of the junction left unmatched. CDR3 DNA: TGTGCCAGCAGCTTAAGGGGGCCCACACAAGAGACCCAGTACTTC. The encoded protein is CASSLRGPTQETQYF.

This clonotype was seen more than once but under ten times. The V gene is TRBV6-6, the J gene TRBJ2-1, with 7 bases lining up with TRBD1. CDR1 and CDR2 from the germline V gene are MNHNY and SVGAGI (reference sequence). V lost 6 bases to trimming and J lost 8 bases; unmatched junction nucleotides: 7. CDR3 length equals 13 residues. The CDR3 nucleotides read TGTGCCAGCAGATCAGACAGGGTGCATGAGCAGTTCTTC. Translating gives CASRSDRVHEQFF.

This clonotype was found many times. The rearrangement joins TRBV6-1 to TRBJ2-2; 8 bases are shared with TRBD1. Trimming cost V 6 bases and J 0 bases; bases outside gene matches: 12. The length of the CDR3 is 18 residues. Germline V gives CDR1 MNHNS, CDR2 SASEGT. For the CDR3, the DNA is TGTGCCAGCAGGCTCCCGGAAGGACAGGGAGCGAACACCGGGGAGCTGTTTTTT. Encoded protein: CASRLPEGQGANTGELFF.

In this sample, this clonotype turned up a few times. The rearrangement links TRBV15 to TRBJ2-1; the D is unclear. Trimming took 0 bases from V and 7 from J, leaving 19 bases between them. Germline V gene lookup returns CDR1 LNHNV and CDR2 YYDKDF (reference sequence). CDR3 length: 17 amino acids. CDR3 nucleotides: TGTGCCACCAGCAGAGATATCGGCTCCGACCGATTAAATGAGCAGTTCTTC. This gives the protein CATSRDIGSDRLNEQFF.

The chain couples TRBV28 to TRBJ1-2; 12 nucleotides agree with TRBD1. The germline V gene has CDR1 MDHEN and CDR2 SYDVKM. The junction had 7 bases not matched to a gene; V was cut back by 4 bases and J by 4 bases. This CDR3 is 16 amino acids long. This CDR3 reads CASSSGTGGAGYGYTF. CDR3 in DNA: TGTGCCAGCAGTTCCGGGACAGGGGGCGCAGGCTATGGCTACACCTTC.

This clonotype was counted only a few times. V is TRBV28 and J is TRBJ2-7, with D possibly being TRBD2 (6 bases). The length of the CDR3 is 14 residues. V dropped 4 bases and J dropped 7 bases, with 17 bases sitting between them. The germline gives CDR1 MDHEN, CDR2 SYDVKM. The CDR3 DNA reads as TGTGCCAGCAGTTCCGTGGGTGGGGAGGAGGAGCAGTACTTC. Its protein is CASSSVGGEEEQYF.

This chain connects TRBV11-2 to TRBJ2-1; 9 bases line up with TRBD2. Looked up from germline, CDR1 is SGHAT and CDR2 is FQNNGV. V was clipped by 3 bases and J by 0 bases; unmatched bases: 9. The CDR3 spans 18 residues. CDR3 loop: CASSFTPSLAGSYNEQFF. For the CDR3, the DNA is TGTGCCAGCAGCTTTACCCCCTCACTAGCGGGCTCCTACAATGAGCAGTTCTTC.

In its sample, this clonotype was seen a few times. The J gene is TRBJ2-7, the V gene TRBV5-1; possible D gene TRBD1, 5 bases. The CDR3 runs 15 residues. Germline values: CDR1 SGHRS, CDR2 YFSETQ. V lost 0 bases and J 2 bases, leaving 12 bases between the germline ends. As DNA, the CDR3 is TGCGCCAGCAGCTTGGCCTGGGGCCGGACCTACGAGCAGTACTTC. It encodes CASSLAWGRTYEQYF.

Many counts were recorded for this clonotype. This chain links TRBV24-1 with TRBJ1-1, with a tentative D call TRBD1 (5 bases). V was shortened by 9 bases and J by 1 base, with 11 bases between the two germline ends. This CDR3 spans 13 amino acids. CDR1 is KGHDR and CDR2 is SFDVKD in the germline V gene. CDR3 bases: TGTGCCACCGCGACGGGGACGAACACTGAAGCTTTCTTT. Translated: CATATGTNTEAFF.

The sample holds many counts of this clonotype. This rearrangement joins TRBV7-8 to TRBJ2-1; TRBD1 agrees at 10 bases. Looked up from germline, CDR1 is SGHVS and CDR2 is FQNEAQ. The ends lost 4 bases at V and 3 bases at J; junction bases unmatched: 12. The CDR3 runs to 18 residues. The DNA for the CDR3 is TGTGCCAGCAGCTCGCACCACTTCGACAGGGGGCTCTACAATGAGCAGTTCTTC. Translation: CASSSHHFDRGLYNEQFF.

V gene TRBV7-8 combines with J gene TRBJ2-4, with no clear D. The CDR3 is made up of 13 amino acids. Germline CDR1 SGHVS, CDR2 FQNEAQ. The V gene lost 3 bases and the J gene lost 1 base, with 4 bases spanning the gap. The CDR3 here is CASSFGAKNIQYF. The DNA for the CDR3 is TGTGCCAGCAGCTTTGGGGCCAAAAACATTCAGTACTTC. The full variable domain, in which reference TRBV7-8 and TRBJ2-4 provide the parts outside the CDR3, is GAGVSQSPRYKVAKRGQDVALRCDPISGHVSLFWYQQALGQGPEFLTYFQNEAQLDKSGLPSDRFFAERPEGSVSTLKIQRTQQEDSAVYLCASSFGAKNIQYFGAGTRLSVL.

This clonotype came up a few times. The chain uses TRBV9 and TRBJ2-1; TRBD2 matches 8 bases. The CDR3 is 15 amino acids. Germline V gene sequence: CDR1 SGDLS, CDR2 YYNGEE. The V and J ends lost 3 bases and 9 bases, in that order; junction bases with no gene match: 11. The CDR3 sequence: CASSDSGKSFGEQFF. As DNA, the CDR3 is TGTGCCAGCAGCGATAGCGGGAAGTCCTTTGGTGAGCAGTTCTTC.

This clonotype was seen at least ten times. The rearrangement joins TRBV6-1 to TRBJ1-5; maybe TRBD1 (6 bases). Germline V CDR1 and CDR2: MNHNS, SASEGT. The CDR3 totals 13 residues. V was clipped by 10 bases and J by 3 bases, with 13 bases between them. Written as DNA, the CDR3 is TGTGCCACTCAGGACAGATTCAATCAGCCCCAGCATTTT. It yields the protein CATQDRFNQPQHF.

The chain recombines TRBV20-1 with TRBJ2-7; D is tentatively TRBD1 or TRBD2 (5 bases each). The germline V gene encodes CDR1 DFQATT and CDR2 SNEGSKA (reference sequence). V lost 0 bases and J lost 4, with 19 bases in between. CDR3 length equals 16 residues. CDR3 sequence (DNA): TGCAGTGCTAGAGATAGGCGAGGGGCGCGAGCATACGAGCAGTACTTC. It codes for CSARDRRGARAYEQYF.